These T cell receptor beta chains were read from a single sample in a study of cytomegalovirus exposure and HLA in healthy donors. TCRdb's copy holds only in-frame clones and misses some; the assay was immunoSEQ multiplex PCR. This sample has 250,000 or so clones, with roughly 89% found just once. Source material: PBMCs. The receptor set was obtained from a man between 18 and 35 years old in good health and CMV-seronegative. The CDR3 runs from the conserved cysteine through the conserved F or W. The D gene is left open where the match is weak. Expanded clones get a size class; other rows say once, few or many, or leave the size out.

clone size	J gene	D gene	V gene	CDR3 DNA	CDR3 protein
.	TRBJ1-2	.	TRBV7-8	TGTGCCAGCAGCTTAGCGCGACAGTCCTATGGCTACACCTTC	CASSLARQSYGYTF
.	TRBJ1-6	TRBD1	TRBV2	TGTGCCAGCAAGCCAGGGGGATCCTATAATTCACCCCTCCACTTT	CASKPGGSYNSPLHF
.	TRBJ1-6	.	TRBV6-6	TGTGCCAGCAGTTACTCCTACGATTCACCCCTCCACTTT	CASSYSYDSPLHF
.	TRBJ2-7	TRBD1	TRBV6-5	TGTGCCAGCAGCCCGACAGGGGGTCCCTACGAGCAGTACTTC	CASSPTGGPYEQYF
.	TRBJ2-7	.	TRBV9	TGTGCCAGCAGCGTCGGACAGCTTAACGAGCAGTACTTC	CASSVGQLNEQYF
.	TRBJ1-5	.	TRBV6-1	TGTGCCAGCAGTGCGTACAGAAGCAATCAGCCCCAGCATTTT	CASSAYRSNQPQHF
.	TRBJ2-1	TRBD2	TRBV27	TGTGCCAGCAGTTTAGGCCTAGCGGTCAATGAGCAGTTCTTC	CASSLGLAVNEQFF
.	TRBJ2-2	TRBD2	TRBV9	TGTGCCAGCAGCGTATCATTACTAGCGGGGGGCGGGGAGCTGTTTTTT	CASSVSLLAGGGELFF
.	TRBJ2-3	TRBD2	TRBV9	TGTGCCAGCAGCGTAGCTACGACGGGACTAGCGGGAGGCACAGATACGCAGTATTTT	CASSVATTGLAGGTDTQYF
.	TRBJ2-5	TRBD1	TRBV14	TGTGCCAGCAGCCCACTGACAGGGGTGGAGACCCAGTACTTC	CASSPLTGVETQYF
.	TRBJ2-5	.	TRBV14	TGTGCCAGCAGCGGAGAGCACCAGTCCGGGACAATGCAAGAGACCCAGTACTTC	CASSGEHQSGTMQETQYF
.	TRBJ2-5	TRBD1	TRBV5-1	TGCGCCAGCAGCTTGGGACAGGGTTGGGAGACCCAGTACTTC	CASSLGQGWETQYF
.	TRBJ1-2	TRBD1	TRBV7-9	TGTGCCAGCAGCTTCGGCGGGACAGGGGGCGCCCATGGCTACACCTTC	CASSFGGTGGAHGYTF
few	TRBJ1-2	.	TRBV28	TGTGCCAGCAGTTTGAGGACATACTATGGCTACACCTTC	CASSLRTYYGYTF
.	TRBJ2-7	TRBD1	TRBV6-1	TGTGCCAGCATTATTGGACAGGGAAACTCCTACGAGCAGTACTTC	CASIIGQGNSYEQYF
.	TRBJ1-5	.	TRBV6-5	TGTGCCAGCTCTCCTCGGGGGTTTCAGCCCCAGCATTTT	CASSPRGFQPQHF
.	TRBJ2-1	TRBD2	TRBV6-5	TGTGCCAGCAGCCCCACTAGCGGGGTCTACAATGAGCAGTTCTTC	CASSPTSGVYNEQFF
.	TRBJ2-6	.	TRBV6-5	TGTGCCAGCAGTTACTCACTGGGGGCAGGGGCCAACGTCCTGACTTTC	CASSYSLGAGANVLTF
.	TRBJ1-6	.	TRBV14	TGTGCCAGCAGCCAGACCGGCAGGGAAAATTCACCCCTCCACTTT	CASSQTGRENSPLHF
.	TRBJ2-1	.	TRBV4-2	TGTGCCAGCAGCTCCTCCGGCTCCTACAATGAGCAGTTCTTC	CASSSSGSYNEQFF
once	TRBJ1-5	.	TRBV15	TGTGCCACCAGCAGAGTAAGGGACTATCAGCCCCAGCATTTT	CATSRVRDYQPQHF
.	TRBJ2-7	.	TRBV7-8	TGTGCCAGCAGCTTAGGGCGGACGGGGTCCTACGAGCAGTACTTC	CASSLGRTGSYEQYF
few	TRBJ2-2	.	TRBV9	TGTGCCAGCAGCGTCGCCGGGACAAGGTCCGGGGAGCTGTTTTTT	CASSVAGTRSGELFF
.	TRBJ1-2	.	TRBV7-9	TGTGCCAGCAGCACCCCCCAGGGCCCACTCTATGGCTACACCTTC	CASSTPQGPLYGYTF
once	TRBJ1-1	TRBD1	TRBV15	TGTGCCACCAGCAGAGATGGGACGGGGGGTACCATCCGGACAGGGTCTGAAGCTTTCTTT	CATSRDGTGGTIRTGSEAFF
once	TRBJ1-1	.	TRBV10-2	TGCGCCAGCAGTCTAAATCCTGATGAAGCTTTCTTT	CASSLNPDEAFF
.	TRBJ2-1	TRBD2	TRBV18	TGTGCCAGCTCCCTCGGACTAGCGGGGGATGAGCAGTTCTTC	CASSLGLAGDEQFF
.	TRBJ2-5	TRBD2	TRBV9	TGTGCCAGCAGCGTAGTGGCGAGCGGGGGGGTCAACCAAGAGACCCAGTACTTC	CASSVVASGGVNQETQYF
.	TRBJ2-1	.	TRBV7-2	TGTGCCAGCAGCGCCCGGGAGAATAGGAATGAGCAGTTCTTC	CASSARENRNEQFF
.	TRBJ1-2	TRBD1	TRBV2	TGTGCCGGCAGGGGGCTGGAGGGCTACACCTTC	CAGRGLEGYTF
few	TRBJ2-7	.	TRBV6-5	TGTGCCAGCAGTTACTCCGGTACAGGGCTCACCTACGAGCAGTACTTC	CASSYSGTGLTYEQYF
.	TRBJ1-1	TRBD1	TRBV28	TGTGCCAGCACCTCCTGGACAGGGATCGGGAACACTGAAGCTTTCTTT	CASTSWTGIGNTEAFF
.	TRBJ2-5	.	TRBV29-1	TGCAGCGTTGGGTCCCGGGCAGGGGAGACCCAGTACTTC	CSVGSRAGETQYF
few	TRBJ1-5	.	TRBV10-3	TGTGCCATCAGTGAGTCGCAGGGTGGCCAGCCCCAGCATTTT	CAISESQGGQPQHF
.	TRBJ2-5	TRBD2	TRBV9	TGTGCCAGCAGCGTAGTGCCAGCGGGGGGCCTCCAAGAGACCCAGTACTTC	CASSVVPAGGLQETQYF
.	TRBJ2-5	TRBD2	TRBV5-1	TGCGCCAGCAGCACTCATGCGGGGGCTAGCGGGTCCCAAGAGACCCAGTACTTC	CASSTHAGASGSQETQYF
.	TRBJ2-3	TRBD2	TRBV30	TGTGCCTGGAGTGTGACTAGCGGTCGTAAGGATACGCAGTATTTT	CAWSVTSGRKDTQYF
.	TRBJ2-7	.	TRBV7-2	TGTGCCAGCAGCCCGAGTAGCGTGAACTCCTACGAGCAGTACTTC	CASSPSSVNSYEQYF
.	TRBJ1-1	.	TRBV29-1	TGCAGCGTTGGGTTACAGGTGAACACTGAAGCTTTCTTT	CSVGLQVNTEAFF
.	TRBJ2-1	TRBD1	TRBV2	TGTGCCACGACAGGGTTGCGCAATGAGCAGTTCTTC	CATTGLRNEQFF